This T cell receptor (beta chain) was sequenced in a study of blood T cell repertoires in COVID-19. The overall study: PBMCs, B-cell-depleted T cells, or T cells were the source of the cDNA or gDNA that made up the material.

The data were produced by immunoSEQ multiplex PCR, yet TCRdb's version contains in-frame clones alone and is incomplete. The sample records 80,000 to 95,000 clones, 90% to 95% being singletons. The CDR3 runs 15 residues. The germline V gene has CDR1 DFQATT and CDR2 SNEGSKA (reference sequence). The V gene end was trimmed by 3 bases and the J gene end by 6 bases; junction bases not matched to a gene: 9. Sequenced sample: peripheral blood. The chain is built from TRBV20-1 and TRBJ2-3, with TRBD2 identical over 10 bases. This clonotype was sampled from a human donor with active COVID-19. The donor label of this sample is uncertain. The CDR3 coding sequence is TGCAGTGCTAGTCCTAGCGGGGGCGCGTCGGATACGCAGTATTTT. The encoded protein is CSASPSGGASDTQYF.